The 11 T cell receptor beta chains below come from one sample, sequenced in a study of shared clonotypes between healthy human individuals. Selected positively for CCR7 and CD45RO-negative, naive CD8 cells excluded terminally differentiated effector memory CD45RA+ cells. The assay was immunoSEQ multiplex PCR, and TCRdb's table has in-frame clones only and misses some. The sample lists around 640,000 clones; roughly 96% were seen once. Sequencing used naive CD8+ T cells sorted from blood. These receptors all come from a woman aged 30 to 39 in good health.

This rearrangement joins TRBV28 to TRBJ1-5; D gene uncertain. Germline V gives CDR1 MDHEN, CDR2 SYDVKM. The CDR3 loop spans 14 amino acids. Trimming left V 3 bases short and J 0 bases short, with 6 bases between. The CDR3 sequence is CASSFAHSNQPQHF. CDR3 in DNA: TGTGCCAGCAGTTTCGCCCATAGCAATCAGCCCCAGCATTTT.

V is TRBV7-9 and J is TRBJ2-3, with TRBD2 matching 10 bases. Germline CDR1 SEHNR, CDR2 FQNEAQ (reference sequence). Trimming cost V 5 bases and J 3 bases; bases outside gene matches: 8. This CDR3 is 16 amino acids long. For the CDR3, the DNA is TGTGCCAGCAGCGCACTCGGTAGCGGGAGGACAGATACGCAGTATTTT. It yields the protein CASSALGSGRTDTQYF.

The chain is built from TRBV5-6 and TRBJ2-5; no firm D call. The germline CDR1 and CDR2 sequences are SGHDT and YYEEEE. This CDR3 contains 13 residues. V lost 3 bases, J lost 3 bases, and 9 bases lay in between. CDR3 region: CASSSTLKETQYF. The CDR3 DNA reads TGTGCCAGCAGCTCGACACTTAAAGAGACCCAGTACTTC.

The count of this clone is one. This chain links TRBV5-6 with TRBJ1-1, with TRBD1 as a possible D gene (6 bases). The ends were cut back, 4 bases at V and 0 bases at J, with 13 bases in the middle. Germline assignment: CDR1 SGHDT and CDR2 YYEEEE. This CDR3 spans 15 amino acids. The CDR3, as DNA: TGTGCCAGCAGCCCCGGGACATTCATGAACACTGAAGCTTTCTTT. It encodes CASSPGTFMNTEAFF.

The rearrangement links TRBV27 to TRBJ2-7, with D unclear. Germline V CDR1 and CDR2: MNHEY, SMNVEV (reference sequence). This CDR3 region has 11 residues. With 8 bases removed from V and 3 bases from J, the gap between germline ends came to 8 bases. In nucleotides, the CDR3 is TGTGCCAGCGGAGAATTCTACGAGCAGTACTTC. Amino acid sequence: CASGEFYEQYF.

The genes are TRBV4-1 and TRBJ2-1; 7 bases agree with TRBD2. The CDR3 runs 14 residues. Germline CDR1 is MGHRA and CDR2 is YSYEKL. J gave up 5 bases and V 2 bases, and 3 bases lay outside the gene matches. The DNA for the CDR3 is TGCGCCAGCAGCCAACTTGCGGGGGACAATGAGCAGTTCTTC. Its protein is CASSQLAGDNEQFF.

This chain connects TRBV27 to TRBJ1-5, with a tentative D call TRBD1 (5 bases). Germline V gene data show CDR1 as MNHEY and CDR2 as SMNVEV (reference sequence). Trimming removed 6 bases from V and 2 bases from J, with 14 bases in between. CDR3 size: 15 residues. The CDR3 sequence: CASRPRQGGNQPQHF. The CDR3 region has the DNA TGTGCCAGCAGGCCCCGACAAGGGGGCAATCAGCCCCAGCATTTT.

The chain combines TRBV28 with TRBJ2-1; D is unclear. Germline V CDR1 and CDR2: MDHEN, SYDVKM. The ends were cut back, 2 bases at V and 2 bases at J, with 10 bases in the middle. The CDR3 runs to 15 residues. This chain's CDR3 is CASSLQPAPYNEQFF. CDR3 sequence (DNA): TGTGCCAGCAGTTTACAGCCGGCCCCCTACAATGAGCAGTTCTTC.

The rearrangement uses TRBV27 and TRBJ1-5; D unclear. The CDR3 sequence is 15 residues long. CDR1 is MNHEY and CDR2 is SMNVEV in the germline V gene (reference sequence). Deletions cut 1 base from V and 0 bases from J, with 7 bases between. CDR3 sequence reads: CASSLFGYSNQPQHF. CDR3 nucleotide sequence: TGTGCCAGCAGTTTATTCGGATATAGCAATCAGCCCCAGCATTTT.

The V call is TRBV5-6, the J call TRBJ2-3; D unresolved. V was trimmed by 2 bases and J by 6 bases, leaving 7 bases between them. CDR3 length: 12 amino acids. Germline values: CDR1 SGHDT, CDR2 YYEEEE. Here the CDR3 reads CASSFGLDTQYF. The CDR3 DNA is TGTGCCAGCAGCTTCGGGTTGGATACGCAGTATTTT. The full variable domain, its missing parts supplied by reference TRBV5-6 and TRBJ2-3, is DAGVTQSPTHLIKTRGQQVTLRCSPKSGHDTVSWYQQALGQGPQFIFQYYEEEERQRGNFPDRFSGHQFPNYSSELNVNALLLGDSALYLCASSFGLDTQYFGPGTRLTVL.

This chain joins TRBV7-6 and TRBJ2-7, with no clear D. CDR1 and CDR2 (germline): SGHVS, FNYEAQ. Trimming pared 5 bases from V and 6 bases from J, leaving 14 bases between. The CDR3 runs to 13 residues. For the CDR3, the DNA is TGTGCCAGCAGCCCCCAGCCATGGGTCGAGCAGTACTTC. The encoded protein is CASSPQPWVEQYF.